What follows are 21 T cell receptor beta chains derived from one specimen sequenced in a study of beta chain features in type 1 diabetes. Isolated RNA was reverse transcribed in full, so expressed TCRB transcripts were sequenced. This table comes from immunoSEQ multiplex PCR, and its TCRdb copy is limited to in-frame clones, with some not included. The sample lists 300,000 to 400,000 clones; roughly 12% were seen once. The source material was naive CD4+ T cells from blood. The receptors derive from a man aged 18 to 29 in good health.

This clone was detected a few times. The V gene is TRBV5-1, the J gene TRBJ2-7; D may be TRBD1 (6 bases). CDR1 SGHRS and CDR2 YFSETQ come from the germline V gene. The CDR3 totals 15 residues. Trimming removed 0 bases from V and 1 base from J, with 11 bases in between. The CDR3 loop is CASSLATGRSYEQYF. The CDR3 bases are TGCGCCAGCAGCTTGGCGACAGGCAGGTCCTACGAGCAGTACTTC.

The DNA of the CDR3 is TGTGCCAGTAGACTTTATACCGGGAGGCCTAACTATGGCTACACCTTC. Its translation: CASRLYTGRPNYGYTF. The chain links TRBV19 to TRBJ1-2, with D unresolved. CDR3 size: 16 residues. V shed 6 bases and J shed 0 bases, with 17 bases lying between them. Germline values: CDR1 LNHDA, CDR2 SQIVND (reference sequence). The whole variable domain, remainder taken from reference TRBV19 and TRBJ1-2, is DGGITQSPKYLFRKEGQNVTLSCEQNLNHDAMYWYRQDPGQGLRLIYYSQIVNDFQKGDIAEGYSVSREKKESFPLTVTSAQKNPTAFYLCASRLYTGRPNYGYTFGSGTRLTVV.

The chain links TRBV23-1 to TRBJ1-5; D unresolved. TRBV23-1 is classed as an ORF, of uncertain function. The ends were cut back, 4 bases at V and 0 bases at J, with 13 bases in the middle. This CDR3 contains 16 residues. The CDR3 here is CASSPWKRDSNQPQHF. The CDR3 region has the DNA TGCGCCAGCAGTCCCTGGAAGCGAGATAGCAATCAGCCCCAGCATTTT.

The rearrangement uses TRBV5-4 and TRBJ2-1, with D tentatively TRBD1 (5 bases). V lost 1 base to trimming and J lost 6 bases, with 11 bases between them. This CDR3 has 14 residues. CDR1 and CDR2 (germline): SGHNT, YYREEE (reference sequence). The CDR3 DNA follows: TGTGCCAGCAGCTTGATTAGGGGTGGCAATGAGCAGTTCTTC. Protein product: CASSLIRGGNEQFF.

The chain uses TRBV29-1 and TRBJ2-4; tentatively, D is TRBD2 (6 bases). From germline, CDR1 is SQVTM and CDR2 ANQGSEA. The length of the CDR3 is 13 residues. V lost 2 bases, J lost 9 bases, and 14 bases lay in between. The CDR3 coding sequence is TGCAGCGTTGAAATGACACCCGGGGGCATTCAGTACTTC. Amino acid sequence: CSVEMTPGGIQYF.

The rearrangement links TRBV7-2 to TRBJ2-7; 8 bases are a match to TRBD2. Germline-derived CDR1 and CDR2 are SGHTA and FQGNSA. The CDR3 is made up of 14 amino acids. J was trimmed by 0 bases and V by 5 bases; bases with no gene match: 3. CDR3 nucleotides: TGTGCCAGCAGCCTGACTAGCGTCTCCTACGAGCAGTACTTC. It encodes CASSLTSVSYEQYF.

There are a few counts of this clone. The rearrangement joins TRBV5-6 to TRBJ2-3; D is unresolved. V lost 0 bases and J 7 bases, leaving 3 bases between the germline ends. CDR1 and CDR2 from the germline V gene are SGHDT and YYEEEE. The CDR3 consists of 11 residues. Here the CDR3 reads CASSLDNTQYF. The CDR3 DNA sequence: TGTGCCAGCAGCTTGGACAATACGCAGTATTTT. Filled out from reference TRBV5-6 and TRBJ2-3, the complete variable domain reads DAGVTQSPTHLIKTRGQQVTLRCSPKSGHDTVSWYQQALGQGPQFIFQYYEEEERQRGNFPDRFSGHQFPNYSSELNVNALLLGDSALYLCASSLDNTQYFGPGTRLTVL.

In this sample, this clone turned up a few times. The CDR3 nucleotides are TGTGCCAGCAGACCCTTAGCGGGAGTCTACGAGCAGTACTTC. Translating it yields CASRPLAGVYEQYF. The chain joins TRBV6-1 to TRBJ2-7; TRBD2 aligns across 9 bases. V trimming: 6 bases; J trimming: 3 bases; junction bases outside the gene matches: 6. CDR1 is MNHNS and CDR2 is SASEGT in the germline V gene. This CDR3 is 14 amino acids long.

This chain joins TRBV28 and TRBJ2-7, with 8 bases identical to TRBD2. Germline CDR1 reads MDHEN; CDR2 reads SYDVKM. Losses at the gene ends were 5 bases for V and 3 bases for J; bases not matched to a gene: 6. CDR3 length: 14 amino acids. The CDR3 here is CASSPIAGRYEQYF. In DNA, the CDR3 is TGTGCCAGCAGTCCTATAGCGGGACGCTACGAGCAGTACTTC.

This clone was detected a few times. The V and J genes are TRBV5-1 and TRBJ1-2; D not resolved. Trimming took off 0 bases at V and 4 bases at J, with 10 bases between the two ends. Germline V gives CDR1 SGHRS, CDR2 YFSETQ. This CDR3 comprises 14 residues. CDR3 DNA sequence: TGCGCCAGCAGCTTGGCCGCGGAGTCCTATGGCTACACCTTC. The encoded protein is CASSLAAESYGYTF.

This clone was detected only a few times. V gene TRBV6-5 combines with J gene TRBJ2-3; D remains unclear. Between the trimmed V and J ends, which lost 2 bases and 4 bases, there was a span of 10 bases. This CDR3 comprises 14 residues. The V gene's germline CDR1 is MNHEY and CDR2 SVGAGI. The CDR3 DNA reads TGTGCCAGCAGTTACGACTCAGAGTCAGATACGCAGTATTTT. This codes for CASSYDSESDTQYF.

The rearrangement uses TRBV29-1 and TRBJ1-2; D call uncertain. The CDR3 spans 14 residues. V lost 2 bases and J lost 7, with 17 bases in between. CDR1 and CDR2 from the germline V gene are SQVTM and ANQGSEA. The CDR3 region has the DNA TGCAGCGTTGAATTAGGTTCGCGGTTTGGTGGCTACACCTTC. The encoded protein is CSVELGSRFGGYTF.

The CDR3, as DNA: TGTGCCAGCAGTTTACCTGACAGGGATCACACTGAAGCTTTCTTT. It codes for CASSLPDRDHTEAFF. The chain joins TRBV28 to TRBJ1-1; 7 bases agree with TRBD1. V lost 2 bases and J lost 3; bases outside the gene matches: 6. Germline V gene data show CDR1 as MDHEN and CDR2 as SYDVKM. This CDR3 contains 15 residues. Filled out from reference TRBV28 and TRBJ1-1, the complete variable domain reads DVKVTQSSRYLVKRTGEKVFLECVQDMDHENMFWYRQDPGLGLRLIYFSYDVKMKEKGDIPEGYSVSREKKERFSLILESASTNQTSMYLCASSLPDRDHTEAFFGQGTRLTVV.

V and J are TRBV30 and TRBJ2-6, with 9 bases that match TRBD1. Germline lookup yields CDR1 GTSNPN and CDR2 SVGIG (reference sequence). J was trimmed by 2 bases and V by 0 bases; bases with no gene match: 14. This CDR3 spans 20 amino acids. The CDR3 sequence: CAWSVRGTGIKRAGANVLTF. The DNA for the CDR3 is TGTGCCTGGAGTGTACGCGGGACAGGGATCAAAAGGGCTGGGGCCAACGTCCTGACTTTC.

V usage is TRBV7-9 and J usage is TRBJ2-5; 9 bases align to TRBD2. Germline trimming cut 5 bases from V and 3 bases from J; bases unmatched to any gene: 10. The CDR3 runs to 16 residues. CDR1 is SEHNR, CDR2 FQNEAQ, per germline (reference sequence). The DNA for the CDR3 is TGTGCCAGCAGCCACAGAGCGGGGGGAACGAAAGAGACCCAGTACTTC. Protein sequence: CASSHRAGGTKETQYF.

In this sample, this clone turned up a few times. V gene TRBV4-3 combines with J gene TRBJ2-7; 7 bases map to TRBD1. The junction had 5 bases not matched to a gene; V was cut back by 1 base and J by 2 bases. Germline V lookup: CDR1 LGHNA, CDR2 YSLEER. The CDR3 consists of 15 residues. CDR3 nucleotide sequence: TGCGCCAGCAGCCAAGCAGGGACAGAAACCTACGAGCAGTACTTC. Translation: CASSQAGTETYEQYF.

V gene TRBV6-5 combines with J gene TRBJ2-3; TRBD2 matches 7 bases. Trimming removed 0 bases from V and 6 bases from J; junction bases left unmatched: 6. This CDR3 comprises 15 residues. Germline-derived CDR1 and CDR2 are MNHEY and SVGAGI. The CDR3 reads CASSYSTTSWDTQYF. CDR3 nucleotide sequence: TGTGCCAGCAGTTACTCAACGACTAGCTGGGATACGCAGTATTTT.

In this sample, this clone turned up a few times. The chain has TRBV15 and TRBJ2-1, with 8 bases aligning to TRBD2. Trimming removed 4 bases from V and 4 bases from J; junction bases left unmatched: 12. The CDR3 has 17 amino acids. CDR1 and CDR2 from the germline V gene are LNHNV and YYDKDF (reference sequence). The CDR3 DNA is TGTGCCACCAGCACCACAGTCAGGGCTAGCGGGTACAATGAGCAGTTCTTC. Its protein product is CATSTTVRASGYNEQFF.

This clone was counted between two and nine times. CDR3 protein: CASSYRRGGSRETQYF. The CDR3 nucleotides read TGTGCCAGCAGTTACCGGCGGGGCGGGTCGCGGGAGACCCAGTACTTC. The chain couples TRBV6-6 to TRBJ2-5; a possible D gene is TRBD2 (6 bases). The germline CDR1 and CDR2 sequences are MNHNY and SVGAGI (reference sequence). The germline V and J ends were trimmed by 2 bases and 5 bases, with 18 bases remaining between them. The CDR3 has 16 amino acids.

This clone occurred a few times. V usage is TRBV5-4 and J usage is TRBJ2-7, with D maybe TRBD1 (5 bases). The CDR3 totals 15 residues. Trimming shortened V by 2 bases and J by 2 bases, and 14 bases separated the two germline ends. Germline-derived CDR1 and CDR2 are SGHNT and YYREEE (reference sequence). CDR3 coding DNA: TGTGCCAGCAGCTTAAACTGGGGCCAAGCCTACGAGCAGTACTTC. It translates to CASSLNWGQAYEQYF.

The V call is TRBV6-5, the J call TRBJ2-1; tentative D call: TRBD1 (5 bases). The CDR3 length is 14 residues. V lost 2 bases and J 6 bases, leaving 11 bases between the germline ends. Germline CDR1 reads MNHEY; CDR2 reads SVGAGI. The CDR3 DNA reads as TGTGCCAGCAGTTACGACAGCTTTCTCAATGAGCAGTTCTTC. Translating gives CASSYDSFLNEQFF.